This T cell receptor beta chain stems from a study of radiotherapy plus CTLA-4 blockade in lung cancer. As for the study in general: Among all patients, 15% to 20% showed objective responses, while roughly 28% had disease control.

Ipilimumab-mediated CTLA-4 blockade plus focal radiation was given to patients having chemo-refractory metastatic non-small-cell lung cancer. Profiled with immunoSEQ multiplex PCR; TCRdb holds only in-frame clones, not every one. The repertoire includes over 75,000 clones, around four fifths of them detected once, and around 0.8% sits in the top ten. This CDR3 spans 14 amino acids. From germline, CDR1 is SGHRS and CDR2 YFSETQ. The V end lost 4 bases, the J end lost 6 bases, and 16 bases lay between the germline ends. This material consisted of peripheral blood, taken from a patient treated with radiotherapy plus ipilimumab. V is TRBV5-1 and J is TRBJ1-1; D may be TRBD1 (6 bases). The TCR was taken from a human donor with non-small cell lung cancer who had stable disease on radiotherapy plus ipilimumab. Here the CDR3 reads CASSLSGVGSEAFF. DNA for the CDR3: TGCGCCAGCAGCCTGTCAGGGGTCGGCTCTGAAGCTTTCTTT.